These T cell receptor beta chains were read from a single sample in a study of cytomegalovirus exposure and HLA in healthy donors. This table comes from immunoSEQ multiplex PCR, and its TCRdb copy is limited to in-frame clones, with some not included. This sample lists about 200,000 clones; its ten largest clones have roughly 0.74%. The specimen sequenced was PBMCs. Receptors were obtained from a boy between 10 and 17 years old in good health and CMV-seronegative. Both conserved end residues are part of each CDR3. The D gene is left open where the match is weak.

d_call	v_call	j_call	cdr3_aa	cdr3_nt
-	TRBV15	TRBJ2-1	CATSPALTGSNEQFF	TGTGCCACCAGTCCCGCCCTCACAGGAAGCAATGAGCAGTTCTTC
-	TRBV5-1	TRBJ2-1	CASSPGLLPNAEQFF	TGCGCCAGCAGTCCCGGACTACTCCCAAACGCCGAGCAGTTCTTC
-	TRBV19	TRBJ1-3	CASSITDRVSGNTIYF	TGTGCCAGTAGTATAACCGATCGGGTGTCTGGAAACACCATATATTTT
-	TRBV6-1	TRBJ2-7	CASSDYGDYEQYF	TGTGCCAGCAGTGATTACGGGGACTACGAGCAGTACTTC
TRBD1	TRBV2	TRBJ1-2	CASSPTRTGRNPFYGYTF	TGTGCCAGCAGCCCCACCCGGACAGGGCGCAATCCCTTCTATGGCTACACCTTC
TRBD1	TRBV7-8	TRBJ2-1	CASSVTGDEQFF	TGTGCCAGCAGCGTGACAGGGGATGAGCAGTTCTTC
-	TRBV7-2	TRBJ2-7	CASSFLALGYEQYF	TGTGCCAGCAGCTTCCTAGCGTTAGGTTACGAGCAGTACTTC
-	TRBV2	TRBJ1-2	CASSVRQPEGYTF	TGTGCCAGCAGTGTGCGGCAGCCGGAAGGCTACACCTTC
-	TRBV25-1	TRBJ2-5	CASSAGVETQYF	TGTGCCAGCAGTGCGGGAGTGGAGACCCAGTACTTC
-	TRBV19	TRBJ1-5	CASSMVSLSNQPQHF	TGTGCCAGTAGTATGGTGTCACTAAGCAATCAGCCCCAGCATTTT
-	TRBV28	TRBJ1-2	CASSPVGSAPNYGYTF	TGTGCCAGCAGCCCCGTGGGGAGCGCTCCTAACTATGGCTACACCTTC
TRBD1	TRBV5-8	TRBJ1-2	CASSLDGTGTNYGYTF	TGTGCCAGCAGCTTGGATGGGACAGGGACTAACTATGGCTACACCTTC
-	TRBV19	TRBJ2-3	CASKGPTDTQYF	TGTGCCAGTAAGGGGCCCACAGATACGCAGTATTTT
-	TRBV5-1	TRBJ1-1	CASSLVVTGINTEAFF	TGCGCCAGCAGCTTGGTCGTAACAGGTATCAACACTGAAGCTTTCTTT
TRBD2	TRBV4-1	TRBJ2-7	CATRGGSNEQYF	TGCGCCACGAGGGGAGGGAGCAACGAGCAGTACTTC
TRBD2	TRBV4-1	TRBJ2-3	CASSQLAGVTDTQYF	TGCGCCAGCAGCCAACTAGCGGGGGTAACAGATACGCAGTATTTT
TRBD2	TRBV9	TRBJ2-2	CASSVGAGGADTGELFF	TGTGCCAGCAGCGTAGGAGCCGGGGGGGCTGACACCGGGGAGCTGTTTTTT
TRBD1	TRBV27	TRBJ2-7	CASSQTGGRYEQYF	TGTGCCAGCAGTCAGACAGGGGGCAGGTACGAGCAGTACTTC
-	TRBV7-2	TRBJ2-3	CASSLAAGFTDTQYF	TGTGCCAGCAGCTTAGCGGCGGGGTTCACAGATACGCAGTATTTT
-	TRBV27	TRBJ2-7	CASSLNLYEQYF	TGTGCCAGCAGTTTAAATCTCTACGAGCAGTACTTC
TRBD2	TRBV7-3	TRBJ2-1	CASSPLAGGHNEQFF	TGTGCCAGCAGCCCCTTAGCGGGGGGACACAATGAGCAGTTCTTC
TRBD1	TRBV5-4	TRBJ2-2	CASSVGADRANTGELFF	TGTGCCAGCAGCGTTGGGGCGGACAGGGCGAACACCGGGGAGCTGTTTTTT
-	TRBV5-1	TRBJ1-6	CASSEAREGNSPLHF	TGCGCCAGCAGTGAAGCCAGGGAGGGGAATTCACCCCTCCACTTT
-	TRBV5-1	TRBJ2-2	CARRATITGAGELFF	TGCGCCAGGAGGGCAACAATCACCGGGGCCGGGGAGCTGTTTTTT
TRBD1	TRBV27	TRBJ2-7	CASSLTGGQGINEQYF	TGTGCCAGCAGTCTTACCGGGGGACAGGGCATCAACGAGCAGTACTTC
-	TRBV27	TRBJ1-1	CASSEIMNTEAFF	TGTGCCAGCAGTGAGATAATGAACACTGAAGCTTTCTTT
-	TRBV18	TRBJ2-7	CASSPDQGPYEQYF	TGTGCCAGCTCACCCGACCAGGGTCCCTACGAGCAGTACTTC
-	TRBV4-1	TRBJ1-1	CASSQGPDAGVAFF	TGCGCCAGCAGCCAAGGCCCCGACGCGGGGGTAGCTTTCTTT
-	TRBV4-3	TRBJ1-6	CASSQGFLGRTFYNSPLHF	TGCGCCAGCAGCCAAGGATTCTTGGGCAGAACTTTTTATAATTCACCCCTCCACTTT
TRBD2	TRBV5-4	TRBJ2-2	CASSPLGLAGNLPGELFF	TGTGCCAGCAGCCCACTGGGACTAGCGGGGAATCTTCCCGGGGAGCTGTTTTTT
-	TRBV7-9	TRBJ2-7	CASSLAPAPGSYEQYF	TGTGCCAGCAGCTTAGCGCCTGCGCCAGGGTCCTACGAGCAGTACTTC
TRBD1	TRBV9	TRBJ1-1	CASSVTGVYTEAFF	TGTGCCAGCAGCGTAACAGGGGTTTACACTGAAGCTTTCTTT
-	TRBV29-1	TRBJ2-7	CSVLKGNSYEQYF	TGCAGCGTTCTAAAGGGGAACTCCTACGAGCAGTACTTC
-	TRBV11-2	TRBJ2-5	CASSLVVETQYF	TGTGCCAGCAGCTTAGTCGTCGAGACCCAGTACTTC
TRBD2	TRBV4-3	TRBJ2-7	CASSQDFSTSGSSYEQYF	TGCGCCAGCAGCCAAGATTTCTCAACTAGCGGTAGCTCCTACGAGCAGTACTTC
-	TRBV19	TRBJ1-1	CASTEGGRGTEAFF	TGTGCCAGTACCGAAGGGGGTAGGGGCACTGAAGCTTTCTTT
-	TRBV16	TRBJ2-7	CASSQSQRLSSYEQYF	TGTGCCAGCAGCCAATCGCAGAGACTAAGCTCCTACGAGCAGTACTTC
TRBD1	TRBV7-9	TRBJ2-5	CASSLGGGRQETQYF	TGTGCCAGCAGCTTAGGAGGGGGCCGCCAAGAGACCCAGTACTTC
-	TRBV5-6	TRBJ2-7	CASSLGGLGQSYEQYF	TGTGCCAGCAGCTTGGGGGGCCTTGGGCAGAGCTACGAGCAGTACTTC
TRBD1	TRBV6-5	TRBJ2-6	CASSGQRGANVLTF	TGTGCCAGTTCGGGACAGAGAGGGGCCAACGTCCTGACTTTC
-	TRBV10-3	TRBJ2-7	CAISGRSRGDTYEQYF	TGTGCCATCAGTGGGCGGAGCAGGGGGGACACCTACGAGCAGTACTTC
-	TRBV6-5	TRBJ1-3	CASGLSHSGNTIYF	TGTGCCAGCGGACTAAGCCACTCTGGAAACACCATATATTTT
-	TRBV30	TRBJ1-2	CAWSVILRGSWGYGYTF	TGTGCCTGGAGTGTAATCTTAAGGGGATCTTGGGGCTATGGCTACACCTTC
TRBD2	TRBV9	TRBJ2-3	CASSVAGLAGGQRTDTQYF	TGTGCCAGCAGCGTAGCTGGGCTAGCGGGGGGGCAGCGCACAGATACGCAGTATTTT
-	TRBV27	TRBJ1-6	CASRTEYSPLHF	TGTGCCAGCAGGACAGAGTATTCACCCCTCCACTTT
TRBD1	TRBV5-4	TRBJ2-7	CASSLGDRGSYEQYF	TGTGCCAGCAGCTTAGGGGACAGGGGAAGCTACGAGCAGTACTTC
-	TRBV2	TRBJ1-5	CASSGDSRGQPQHF	TGTGCCAGCAGTGGAGATTCGAGAGGCCAGCCCCAGCATTTT
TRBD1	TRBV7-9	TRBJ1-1	CASSPRTGENTEAFF	TGTGCCAGCAGCCCCCGGACAGGGGAGAACACTGAAGCTTTCTTT
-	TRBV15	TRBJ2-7	CATSRDRGLSGSYEQYF	TGTGCCACCAGCAGAGATCGTGGTTTGTCAGGGTCCTACGAGCAGTACTTC
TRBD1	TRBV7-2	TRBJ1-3	CASSFQGASGNTIYF	TGTGCCAGCAGCTTTCAGGGGGCCTCTGGAAACACCATATATTTT
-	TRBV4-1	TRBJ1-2	CASSQDGGARSDPYGYTF	TGCGCCAGCAGCCAAGATGGGGGGGCGAGGTCTGACCCCTATGGCTACACCTTC
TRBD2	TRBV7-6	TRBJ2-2	CASTQESGGVSGELFF	TGTGCCAGCACCCAAGAAAGCGGGGGGGTCTCCGGGGAGCTGTTTTTT
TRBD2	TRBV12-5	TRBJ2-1	CASALAAPYNEQFF	TGTGCTAGTGCCCTAGCGGCTCCCTACAATGAGCAGTTCTTC
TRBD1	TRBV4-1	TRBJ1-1	CASSQGKGAITEAFF	TGCGCCAGCAGCCAAGGTAAGGGGGCTATCACTGAAGCTTTCTTT
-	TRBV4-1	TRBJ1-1	CASSQANALTEAFF	TGCGCCAGCAGCCAAGCCAATGCGCTCACTGAAGCTTTCTTT
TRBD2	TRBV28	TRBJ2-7	CASSFPGLGNYEQYF	TGTGCCAGCAGTTTCCCGGGACTAGGTAATTACGAGCAGTACTTC
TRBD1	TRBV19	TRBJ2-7	CASSVQGKNEQYF	TGTGCCAGTAGCGTACAGGGGAAGAACGAGCAGTACTTC
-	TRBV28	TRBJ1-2	CASSLGVYGYTF	TGTGCCAGCAGTTTGGGAGTCTATGGCTACACCTTC
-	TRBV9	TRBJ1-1	CASSVIQNTEAFF	TGTGCCAGCAGCGTTATCCAGAATACTGAAGCTTTCTTT